This TCR beta chain was identified in a study of blood T cell repertoires in COVID-19. There are 11 residues in the CDR3. Germline CDR1 reads GTSNPN; CDR2 reads SVGIG (reference sequence). Source study methods: Estimation of nucleated cell counts relied on the amplification of reference gene primers. Sequencing used immunoSEQ multiplex PCR; TCRdb keeps in-frame clones, though not all of them. The DNA gave D and trimming, while V, J and clone size come from that table. This sample has a few hundred thousand clones, with 86% found just once. The gene calls are TRBV30 and TRBJ2-1; 7 nucleotides align to TRBD1. Sequencing used peripheral blood. The TCR originated in a woman aged 50 to 60 with COVID-19, enrolled during active disease. Written as DNA, the CDR3 is TGTGCTCTAGACAGGGTGAATGAGCAGTTCTTC. Its translation: CALDRVNEQFF.